This T cell receptor (beta chain) emerged from a study of T cell responses to AZD1222 COVID-19 vaccine. Study-level findings and limits: Nearly half of unique spike-specific TCRs reportedly avoided B.1.351 and B.1.1.7 mutated regions. At baseline, just six AZD1222 recipients tested seropositive. Without day 14 samples, only post-peak T cell repertoires were studied. Breadth and depth of Spike-specific TCRs rose after two AZD1222 doses.

On this clone: Antigen specificity is unknown.

Produced via immunoSEQ multiplex PCR; TCRdb's table is partial and in-frame only. This sample has under 130,000 clones, with 70% to 90% found just once. CDR3 size: 16 residues. CDR1 and CDR2 (germline): DFQATT, SNEGSKA (reference sequence). With V trimmed by 3 bases and J by 4 bases, 7 bases remained unmatched. This TCR came from an adult who received the AZD1222 COVID-19 vaccine. This sequence joins TRBV20-1 and TRBJ2-3; 13 bases map to TRBD2. This specimen consisted of peripheral blood, obtained 28 days after the second AZD1222 dose. CDR3 bases: TGCAGTGCTAGTGACTGGACTAGCGGGAGCCCAGATACGCAGTATTTT. Its protein product is CSASDWTSGSPDTQYF.